This T cell receptor (beta chain) originates from a study of shared clonotypes between healthy human individuals. Whole-study context: The study used three CD4 naive, three CD4 memory, two CD8 naive and one CD8 memory plate per donor.

Comments on this clone: The target antigen is unknown.

Naive-designated CD8 cells lacked CD45RO, were positively enriched for CCR7, and omitted terminally differentiated effector memory CD45RA+ cells. Sorted-subset replicate PCR reactions contained roughly 200 ng DNA, corresponding to about 30,000 T cell genomes. Using immunoSEQ multiplex PCR, the repertoire was profiled, and TCRdb retains in-frame clones only, with some absent. The data show about 1,900,000 clones, with approximately 95% seen just once and less than 1.5% held by the top ten. Study-level results: Across subsets, estimated richness was generally greater for naive than for memory populations.

This CDR3 comprises 13 residues. CDR1 MGHRA and CDR2 YSYEKL come from the germline V gene. V gave up 2 bases and J gave up 7 bases, with 11 bases separating them. The source material was naive CD8+ T cells sorted from blood. This sequence joins TRBV4-1 and TRBJ1-1; D is ambiguous. The receptor comes from a man in his late teens or twenties in good health. The CDR3 sequence: CASSQLPGREAFF. The DNA of the CDR3 is TGCGCCAGCAGCCAACTTCCCGGGCGTGAAGCTTTCTTT.